These T cell receptor beta chains were read from a single sample in a study of shared T cell receptors in the human thymus. The data were produced by immunoSEQ multiplex PCR, yet TCRdb's version contains in-frame clones alone and is incomplete. Of about 500,000 clones detected, around 78% appear once; the ten largest clones hold about 0.013%. The sample also formed part of further work on human thymus T cells.

The sequencing input was thymocytes. The source of these receptors is a boy under two years old with a congenital heart defect. Both conserved end residues are part of each CDR3. A D gene is named only where the DNA matches it firmly. The size of a clone is reported for some rows only, either as once, few or many, or as a class for expanded clones.

TRBV18	TRBJ1-4	.	TRBD1	CASSPERRDRLNEKLFF	TGTGCCAGCTCACCGGAGAGACGGGACAGGCTTAATGAAAAACTGTTTTTT
TRBV30	TRBJ2-1	.	TRBD1	CAWSSRDRDPRDNEQFF	TGTGCCTGGAGTTCCCGGGACAGGGACCCTCGGGACAATGAGCAGTTCTTC
TRBV28	TRBJ2-2	.	TRBD2	CASSLRSHRLAVAGELFF	TGTGCCAGCAGTTTACGCTCCCACCGACTAGCGGTGGCCGGGGAGCTGTTTTTT
TRBV4-2	TRBJ2-1	.	.	CASSPQVGEQFF	TGTGCCAGCAGCCCGCAGGTTGGTGAGCAGTTCTTC
TRBV25-1	TRBJ2-7	.	.	CASSEGEEEPYEQYF	TGTGCCAGCAGTGAAGGTGAGGAGGAACCCTACGAGCAGTACTTC
TRBV4-3	TRBJ2-2	.	.	CASSQVHRVTGELFF	TGCGCCAGCAGCCAAGTTCACAGGGTTACCGGGGAGCTGTTTTTT
TRBV4-3	TRBJ2-1	.	TRBD2	CASSQDTAGAIYNEQFF	TGCGCCAGCAGCCAAGATACAGCGGGAGCAATCTACAATGAGCAGTTCTTC
TRBV18	TRBJ2-3	.	TRBD2	CASSRKGLAGGTDTQYF	TGTGCCAGCTCACGAAAGGGACTAGCGGGAGGCACAGATACGCAGTATTTT
TRBV5-1	TRBJ2-5	.	.	CASSLVAGNGETQYF	TGCGCCAGCAGCTTGGTGGCGGGAAATGGAGAGACCCAGTACTTC
TRBV4-1	TRBJ1-2	.	.	CASSQVGQGRGYGYTF	TGCGCCAGCAGCCAAGTAGGGCAGGGTAGGGGATATGGCTACACCTTC
TRBV28	TRBJ2-7	.	TRBD1	CASSLDRDRGLNEQYF	TGTGCCAGCAGCCTTGACCGGGACAGGGGGCTAAACGAGCAGTACTTC
TRBV5-4	TRBJ2-5	once	.	CASSLAEQETQYF	TGTGCCAGCAGCTTGGCGGAGCAAGAGACCCAGTACTTC
TRBV7-9	TRBJ1-1	.	.	CASSCGENTEAFF	TGTGCCAGCAGCTGCGGGGAGAACACTGAAGCTTTCTTT
TRBV19	TRBJ1-2	few	.	CASSSGVGVYGYTF	TGTGCCAGTAGTTCAGGGGTCGGCGTCTATGGCTACACCTTC
TRBV27	TRBJ2-7	.	TRBD2	CASSPEFTSGRGWWEQYF	TGTGCCAGCAGTCCGGAATTCACTAGCGGGAGGGGATGGTGGGAGCAGTACTTC
TRBV11-2	TRBJ2-2	.	.	CASSLGDRPHNTGELFF	TGTGCCAGCAGCTTAGGAGACAGGCCTCATAACACCGGGGAGCTGTTTTTT
TRBV5-1	TRBJ1-4	.	.	CASSPSGRTNEKLFF	TGCGCCAGCAGCCCGTCAGGGCGAACTAATGAAAAACTGTTTTTT
TRBV19	TRBJ1-2	.	.	CASSIEAGALRVDYGYTF	TGTGCCAGTAGTATAGAGGCAGGGGCTCTACGCGTTGACTATGGCTACACCTTC
TRBV5-4	TRBJ2-7	.	TRBD2	CASSGGLATYEQYF	TGTGCCAGCAGCGGAGGACTAGCTACCTACGAGCAGTACTTC
TRBV5-4	TRBJ2-5	.	TRBD2	CASSLRTSGQETQYF	TGTGCCAGCAGCTTGAGGACTAGCGGCCAAGAGACCCAGTACTTC
TRBV7-8	TRBJ2-6	.	.	CASSYSRNSGANVLTF	TGTGCCAGCAGCTATTCTAGGAACTCTGGGGCCAACGTCCTGACTTTC
TRBV13	TRBJ2-3	.	TRBD2	CASRGGKSGSTDTQYF	TGTGCCAGCAGGGGAGGGAAAAGCGGGAGCACAGATACGCAGTATTTT
TRBV11-1	TRBJ2-7	.	.	CASSPGSQRRPYEQYF	TGTGCCAGCAGCCCTGGTTCCCAGCGGAGACCTTACGAGCAGTACTTC
TRBV4-3	TRBJ2-5	.	TRBD2	CASSQDPSGSTQYF	TGCGCCAGCAGCCAAGATCCTAGCGGGTCGACCCAGTACTTC
TRBV4-3	TRBJ1-1	.	TRBD1	CASSHGQGGRETEAFF	TGCGCCAGCAGCCATGGACAGGGTGGGAGGGAGACTGAAGCTTTCTTT
TRBV19	TRBJ2-7	.	.	CASSIDLENYEQYF	TGTGCCAGTAGTATAGATCTAGAAAACTACGAGCAGTACTTC
TRBV19	TRBJ1-2	once	.	CASTIGGNGYTF	TGTGCCAGTACCATAGGCGGGAATGGCTACACCTTC
TRBV13	TRBJ2-7	.	TRBD1	CASSVGTDNSYEQYF	TGTGCCAGCAGCGTCGGGACAGACAACTCCTACGAGCAGTACTTC
TRBV5-6	TRBJ2-7	.	.	CASSCCEGVSYEQYF	TGTGCCAGCAGCTGCTGTGAGGGAGTGTCCTACGAGCAGTACTTC
TRBV5-1	TRBJ2-7	.	TRBD2	CASSTGLAGGPSYEQYF	TGCGCCAGCAGCACGGGACTAGCGGGAGGTCCCTCCTACGAGCAGTACTTC
TRBV27	TRBJ2-6	.	.	CASSLSPVSGANVLTF	TGTGCCAGCAGTTTATCGCCAGTCTCTGGGGCCAACGTCCTGACTTTC
TRBV12-5	TRBJ2-1	.	TRBD1	CASGGTGAGQFF	TGTGCTAGTGGTGGGACAGGGGCTGGGCAGTTCTTC
TRBV7-9	TRBJ2-1	.	.	CASSSPDEQFF	TGTGCCAGCAGCTCCCCCGATGAGCAGTTCTTC
TRBV4-3	TRBJ1-1	once	TRBD1	CASSQVPPIPGTGFVGDTEAFF	TGCGCCAGCAGCCAGGTCCCTCCAATTCCTGGGACAGGGTTCGTCGGAGACACTGAAGCTTTCTTT
TRBV6-1	TRBJ1-5	.	.	CASTQGGCNQPQHF	TGTGCCAGCACCCAGGGAGGCTGCAATCAGCCCCAGCATTTT
TRBV6-1	TRBJ2-7	once	TRBD2	CASKAGSSYEQYF	TGTGCCAGCAAAGCGGGGAGCTCCTACGAGCAGTACTTC
TRBV29-1	TRBJ2-5	.	TRBD2	CSASGLAGVKETQYF	TGCAGCGCCTCAGGACTAGCGGGAGTAAAAGAGACCCAGTACTTC
TRBV7-9	TRBJ2-3	.	TRBD2	CASTPRGLAGGAGTQYF	TGTGCCAGCACTCCAAGGGGGCTAGCGGGAGGAGCGGGTACGCAGTATTTT
TRBV6-5	TRBJ2-5	.	TRBD1	CASQGVQETQYF	TGTGCCAGCCAGGGGGTCCAAGAGACCCAGTACTTC
TRBV9	TRBJ2-7	.	.	CASSAGGTPAYEQYF	TGTGCCAGCAGCGCGGGCGGGACCCCCGCCTACGAGCAGTACTTC
TRBV7-3	TRBJ2-7	.	.	CASSSGTHYEQYF	TGTGCCAGCAGCTCCGGGACACACTACGAGCAGTACTTC
TRBV7-8	TRBJ2-7	.	.	CASSPGSPDEQYF	TGTGCCAGCAGCCCCGGGAGTCCAGACGAGCAGTACTTC
TRBV27	TRBJ2-1	few	TRBD2	CASSTTSGRDNEQFF	TGTGCCAGCAGTACGACTAGCGGGAGAGACAATGAGCAGTTCTTC
TRBV5-1	TRBJ2-1	.	TRBD2	CASSSSSGIGYNEQFF	TGCGCCAGCAGCTCATCTAGCGGGATCGGCTACAATGAGCAGTTCTTC
TRBV15	TRBJ2-1	.	TRBD2	CATSRDSGMGLAKLEGDNEQFF	TGTGCCACCAGCAGAGACTCGGGTATGGGACTAGCGAAACTAGAGGGAGACAATGAGCAGTTCTTC
TRBV5-1	TRBJ2-5	few	TRBD1	CASSICPGTGEKTQYF	TGCGCCAGCAGCATCTGTCCCGGGACAGGGGAGAAGACCCAGTACTTC
TRBV10-1	TRBJ2-7	.	TRBD2	CASSVGGSPYEQYF	TGCGCCAGCAGTGTAGGCGGGAGCCCCTACGAGCAGTACTTC
TRBV6-6	TRBJ1-5	once	.	CASSSPHGTLNQPQHF	TGTGCCAGCAGTTCCCCGCACGGGACACTTAATCAGCCCCAGCATTTT
TRBV7-9	TRBJ2-7	.	TRBD2	CASSFPSRLAGGPSYEQYF	TGTGCCAGCAGCTTCCCCTCTAGACTAGCGGGAGGGCCCTCCTACGAGCAGTACTTC
TRBV19	TRBJ1-4	.	.	CASSPLTGLNEKLFF	TGTGCCAGTAGTCCGCTGACAGGTCTTAATGAAAAACTGTTTTTT
TRBV10-2	TRBJ2-1	.	TRBD2	CASRREWDGDEQFF	TGCGCCTCCCGGCGGGAGTGGGATGGCGATGAGCAGTTCTTC
TRBV7-9	TRBJ1-1	.	.	CASSPPTGSGTMNTEAFF	TGTGCCAGCAGCCCGCCCACAGGGTCAGGTACTATGAACACTGAAGCTTTCTTT
TRBV6-5	TRBJ1-1	few	.	CASSYSGENTEAFF	TGTGCCAGCAGTTACAGCGGGGAGAACACTGAAGCTTTCTTT
TRBV7-9	TRBJ2-6	.	.	CASSLTGESSGANVLTF	TGTGCCAGCAGCTTAACAGGCGAAAGCTCTGGGGCCAACGTCCTGACTTTC
TRBV2	TRBJ1-2	.	.	CASLPGSGYTF	TGTGCCAGCCTGCCGGGGAGTGGCTACACCTTC
TRBV5-4	TRBJ2-7	once	TRBD2	CASSLAGTSGATYEQYF	TGTGCCAGCAGCTTGGCGGGGACTAGCGGGGCAACCTACGAGCAGTACTTC
TRBV7-9	TRBJ2-5	.	TRBD2	CASSLTRPAGVYQETQYF	TGTGCCAGCAGCTTAACGAGGCCAGCGGGGGTGTACCAAGAGACCCAGTACTTC
TRBV28	TRBJ1-5	.	.	CASSLGGSNQPQHF	TGTGCCAGCAGTTTAGGGGGGAGCAATCAGCCCCAGCATTTT